The 23 T cell receptor beta chains reported below all come from one sample, sequenced in a study of blood T cell repertoires in COVID-19. Some clones are missing from TCRdb's copy, which holds only in-frame ones; the method was immunoSEQ multiplex PCR. The sample consists of a few hundred thousand clones, 65% to 90% of them appearing once. The specimen sequenced was peripheral blood. The receptors were gathered from a man aged 40-55 years who had recovered from COVID-19.

The rearrangement uses TRBV29-1 and TRBJ2-5, with D possibly matching TRBD2 (5 bases). CDR1 SQVTM and CDR2 ANQGSEA come from the germline V gene. V lost 3 bases, J lost 5 bases, and 13 bases lay in between. The CDR3 is 13 residues long. The CDR3: CSVEAEGRETQYF. CDR3 nucleotides: TGCAGCGTTGAGGCAGAGGGTCGGGAGACCCAGTACTTC.

The chain uses TRBV11-3 and TRBJ2-3; TRBD1 aligns across 7 bases. The CDR3 is 17 amino acids. V was clipped by 1 base and J by 1 base; unmatched bases: 8. Germline values: CDR1 SGHNT, CDR2 YENEEA. CDR3 protein: CASSLAGTAFGTDTQYF. In DNA, the CDR3 is TGTGCCAGCAGCTTAGCGGGGACAGCTTTTGGCACAGATACGCAGTATTTT.

The chain joins TRBV3-1 (or the pseudogene TRBV3-2) to TRBJ1-2; TRBD1 matches 11 bases. This CDR3 has 17 residues. V gave up 3 bases and J gave up 7 bases; unmatched junction bases: 13. Germline CDR1 LGHDT, CDR2 YNNKEL (reference sequence). The CDR3 sequence: CASSHALGTGGIAGYTF. CDR3 nucleotides: TGTGCCAGCAGCCACGCCCTTGGGACAGGGGGTATTGCTGGCTACACCTTC.

This rearrangement joins TRBV25-1 to TRBJ2-3; 7 positions agree with TRBD2. This CDR3 has 14 amino acids. The germline V gene has CDR1 MGHDK and CDR2 SYGVNS. V shed 4 bases and J 4 bases; nucleotides not matched to a gene: 5. DNA of the CDR3: TGTGCCAGCAGTGGACTAGCCGAGTCAGATACGCAGTATTTT. This translates into CASSGLAESDTQYF. Full variable domain (missing parts from reference TRBV25-1 and TRBJ2-3): EADIYQTPRYLVIGTGKKITLECSQTMGHDKMYWYQQDPGMELHLIHYSYGVNSTEKGDLSSESTVSRIRTEHFPLTLESARPSHTSQYLCASSGLAESDTQYFGPGTRLTVL.

The chain carries TRBV7-2 and TRBJ1-6; 9 bases fit TRBD1. The CDR3 runs to 15 residues. Per the germline V gene, CDR1 is SGHTA and CDR2 is FQGNSA. Trimming took 6 bases from V and 6 from J; bases not matched to a gene: 6. CDR3 sequence (DNA): TGTGCCAGCAGGTATATGGACAGGGGTAATTCACCCCTCCACTTT. Translated: CASRYMDRGNSPLHF.

J is TRBJ1-5 and V is TRBV10-3; 7 nucleotides agree with TRBD1. The CDR3 runs to 16 residues. V shed 8 bases, J shed 2 bases, and the junction held 12 bases outside the gene matches. Germline V CDR1 and CDR2: ENHRY, SYGVKD. The CDR3 protein is CAIGGTVLGGNQPQHF. The CDR3 region has the DNA TGTGCCATCGGGGGGACAGTACTTGGGGGCAATCAGCCCCAGCATTTT.

V and J are TRBV19 and TRBJ1-1; 8 bases are a match to TRBD1. Looked up from germline, CDR1 is LNHDA and CDR2 is SQIVND (reference sequence). The CDR3 consists of 13 residues. J lost 0 bases, V lost 9 bases, and 3 bases had no gene match. CDR3 sequence: CASKDRVNTEAFF. CDR3 DNA sequence: TGTGCCAGCAAGGACAGGGTGAACACTGAAGCTTTCTTT.

The chain is built from TRBV30 and TRBJ1-3; 9 nucleotides agree with TRBD1. The CDR3 is made up of 15 amino acids. Germline V gene data show CDR1 as GTSNPN and CDR2 as SVGIG (reference sequence). V was clipped by 4 bases and J by 4 bases; unmatched bases: 8. CDR3 sequence: CAWNRDRVSGNTIYF. Written as DNA, the CDR3 is TGTGCCTGGAACAGGGACAGGGTGAGCGGAAACACCATATATTTT.

This chain links TRBV12-3 or TRBV12-4 with TRBJ1-1, with 7 bases that match TRBD1. The CDR3 contains 13 residues. V trimming: 2 bases; J trimming: 10 bases; junction bases outside the gene matches: 7. CDR3 loop: CASSLPPDRRAFF. DNA for the CDR3: TGTGCCAGCAGTTTACCTCCGGACAGGCGAGCTTTCTTT.

The genes are TRBV7-6 and TRBJ1-4; D perhaps matches TRBD1 (5 bases). Germline V lookup: CDR1 SGHVS, CDR2 FNYEAQ. The CDR3 length is 16 residues. Trimming removed 1 base from V and 8 bases from J, with 17 bases in between. The CDR3 DNA reads as TGTGCCAGCAGCTTAGAGGCCGGACATCCAATCGAAAAACTGTTTTTT. Its protein is CASSLEAGHPIEKLFF.

The chain carries TRBV14 and TRBJ2-3, with 9 positions matching TRBD2. V dropped 6 bases and J dropped 2; count of bases not matched to a gene: 6. This CDR3 spans 15 amino acids. Germline values: CDR1 SGHDN, CDR2 FVKESK. CDR3 sequence reads: CASSPLAGYTDTQYF. CDR3 nucleotide sequence: TGTGCCAGCAGTCCACTAGCGGGCTACACAGATACGCAGTATTTT. Combining the CDR3 with reference TRBV14 and TRBJ2-3 gives the whole variable domain EAGVTQFPSHSVIEKGQTVTLRCDPISGHDNLYWYRRVMGKEIKFLLHFVKESKQDESGMPNNRFLAERTGGTYSTLKVQPAELEDSGVYFCASSPLAGYTDTQYFGPGTRLTVL.

The V call is TRBV29-1, the J call TRBJ1-1, with TRBD1 matching 7 bases. Germline lookup yields CDR1 SQVTM and CDR2 ANQGSEA. Germline trimming cut 0 bases from V and 4 bases from J; bases unmatched to any gene: 5. This CDR3 is 14 amino acids long. In nucleotides, the CDR3 is TGCAGCGTTGAAGAACAGGGGTTGGGCACTGAAGCTTTCTTT. This codes for CSVEEQGLGTEAFF. The full variable domain, completed using reference TRBV29-1 and TRBJ1-1, is SAVISQKPSRDICQRGTSLTIQCQVDSQVTMMFWYRQQPGQSLTLIATANQGSEATYESGFVIDKFPISRPNLTFSTLTVSNMSPEDSSIYLCSVEEQGLGTEAFFGQGTRLTVV.

V is TRBV30 and J is TRBJ2-2, with 9 bases matching TRBD2. The CDR3 is 17 residues long. Germline trimming cut 0 bases from V and 2 bases from J; bases unmatched to any gene: 7. CDR1 is GTSNPN and CDR2 is SVGIG in the germline V gene (reference sequence). CDR3 coding DNA: TGTGCCTGGAGTGTCAATAGGGGACTAGCTAACACCGGGGAGCTGTTTTTT. It codes for CAWSVNRGLANTGELFF.

The rearrangement uses TRBV18 and TRBJ2-3, with D possibly TRBD1 on 6 matching bases. Germline lookup yields CDR1 KGHSH and CDR2 LQKENI. V shed 2 bases and J shed 5 bases, with 14 bases lying between them. The CDR3 length is 15 residues. The CDR3 region is CASSPSPGGGDTQYF. The DNA of the CDR3 is TGTGCCAGCTCACCATCCCCTGGGGGCGGAGATACGCAGTATTTT.

This clone came up once. DNA of the CDR3: TGTGCCAGCAGCTTAGGTTTTATCACAGGAACGAACACTGAAGCTTTCTTT. Its protein product is CASSLGFITGTNTEAFF. The V and J genes are TRBV7-9 and TRBJ1-1, with D possibly being TRBD1 (5 bases). Germline-derived CDR1 and CDR2 are SEHNR and FQNEAQ (reference sequence). CDR3 length equals 17 residues. Trimming stripped 1 base from V and 1 base from J, with 16 bases between.

This chain links TRBV20-1 with TRBJ1-2; a possible D gene is TRBD1 (5 bases). CDR1 is DFQATT and CDR2 is SNEGSKA in the germline V gene (reference sequence). With 3 bases removed from V and 8 bases from J, the gap between germline ends came to 10 bases. This CDR3 contains 11 residues. The CDR3 nucleotides read TGCAGTGCTAGTACGGGGGACGGCTACACCTTC. Protein product: CSASTGDGYTF.

The chain combines TRBV6-1 with TRBJ1-2, with a tentative D call TRBD1 (5 bases). Germline CDR1 reads MNHNS; CDR2 reads SASEGT. V shed 3 bases and J shed 7 bases, with 12 bases lying between them. This CDR3 region has 13 residues. Here the CDR3 reads CASSEQGRSGYTF. Here the CDR3 DNA reads TGTGCCAGCAGTGAGCAGGGCAGGAGTGGCTACACCTTC.

This clone was seen just once. J is TRBJ1-1 and V is TRBV29-1; D call uncertain. This CDR3 is built from 13 residues. Trimming stripped 3 bases from V and 0 bases from J, with 8 bases between. Germline V gene data show CDR1 as SQVTM and CDR2 as ANQGSEA. The CDR3 spells CSVDSGLNTEAFF. The CDR3, as DNA: TGCAGCGTTGATTCCGGGTTGAACACTGAAGCTTTCTTT.

CDR3 in DNA: TGTGCCTGGAGTGTCTGGGACAGGGGGTTCTACGAGCAGTACTTC. It encodes CAWSVWDRGFYEQYF. V and J are TRBV30 and TRBJ2-7, with 11 bases identical to TRBD1. The CDR3 extends over 15 amino acids. Germline CDR1 reads GTSNPN; CDR2 reads SVGIG (reference sequence). J lost 3 bases, V lost 0 bases, and 4 bases had no gene match. The variable domain in full, with the rest retrieved from reference TRBV30 and TRBJ2-7, is SQTIHQWPATLVQPVGSPLSLECTVEGTSNPNLYWYRQAAGRGLQLLFYSVGIGQISSEVPQNLSASRPQDRQFILSSKKLLLSDSGFYLCAWSVWDRGFYEQYFGPGTRLTVT.

V gene TRBV5-8 combines with J gene TRBJ2-7, with D possibly matching TRBD2 (6 bases). This CDR3 has 13 residues. V dropped 5 bases and J dropped 1 base, with 10 bases sitting between them. Germline V gene sequence: CDR1 SGHTS, CDR2 YDEGEE. In DNA, the CDR3 is TGTGCCAGCAGAGGCCGGGGGTCCTACGAGCAGTACTTC. Amino acids: CASRGRGSYEQYF.

This rearrangement joins TRBV7-2 to TRBJ2-7, with 8 bases that match TRBD2. This CDR3 is built from 15 residues. V lost 2 bases to trimming and J lost 4 bases; unmatched junction nucleotides: 7. Germline-derived CDR1 and CDR2 are SGHTA and FQGNSA. CDR3 nucleotides: TGTGCCAGCAGCTTATCGCGGGGGGCCCCGTACGAGCAGTACTTC. Residues: CASSLSRGAPYEQYF.

V and J are TRBV19 and TRBJ2-5; TRBD1 aligns across 12 bases. Looked up from germline, CDR1 is LNHDA and CDR2 is SQIVND (reference sequence). After removal of 3 bases from V and 13 bases from J, the junction contained 6 bases not matched to a gene. The CDR3 length is 13 residues. CDR3 loop: CASSMGQGAPGYF. The CDR3 nucleotides read TGTGCCAGTAGTATGGGACAGGGGGCCCCTGGGTACTTC. Filled out from reference TRBV19 and TRBJ2-5, the complete variable domain reads DGGITQSPKYLFRKEGQNVTLSCEQNLNHDAMYWYRQDPGQGLRLIYYSQIVNDFQKGDIAEGYSVSREKKESFPLTVTSAQKNPTAFYLCASSMGQGAPGYFGPGTRLLVL.

The chain carries TRBV30 and TRBJ1-6, with 8 bases aligning to TRBD1. The J segment lost 10 bases and the V segment lost 0 bases, leaving 8 bases of the junction unmatched. The V gene's germline CDR1 is GTSNPN and CDR2 SVGIG (reference sequence). The CDR3 extends over 15 amino acids. The CDR3 DNA reads TGTGCCTGGAGTGTAGTGCGACAGGGGAGGTCACCCCTCCACTTT. Its translation is CAWSVVRQGRSPLHF.